One sample yielded the 25 T cell receptor beta chains listed below, sequenced in a study of shared clonotypes between healthy human individuals. The repertoire was sequenced with immunoSEQ multiplex PCR; TCRdb's copy has only in-frame clones and lacks some. There are roughly 2,500,000 clones in the sample; 80% to 95% occur only once, and about 0.39% lies in the top ten. Sequenced material: naive CD4+ T cells from PBMCs. Subset here: CD45RA+ positively selected. The receptors were sampled from a man aged 18 to 35 in good health. Some clones in this sample may be carry-over from other donors' samples.

J is TRBJ1-4 and V is TRBV7-8, with D perhaps TRBD1 (6 bases). Germline-derived CDR1 and CDR2 are SGHVS and FQNEAQ. The CDR3 consists of 19 residues. Deletions cut 5 bases from V and 3 bases from J, with 25 bases between. The CDR3 is CASSPSFADTGRANEKLFF. The CDR3 DNA sequence: TGTGCCAGCAGCCCCAGCTTCGCAGATACAGGGAGGGCTAATGAAAAACTGTTTTTT.

This clone was observed once. V usage is TRBV7-2 and J usage is TRBJ2-2; D ambiguous. This CDR3 has 13 amino acids. Germline CDR1 is SGHTA and CDR2 is FQGNSA. V lost 5 bases and J lost 6, with 10 bases in between. The CDR3 bases are TGTGCCAGCAGCCCCCGACGAGCCGGGGAGCTGTTTTTT. This encodes CASSPRRAGELFF.

The rearrangement joins TRBV28 to TRBJ1-2; 10 positions match TRBD1. V lost 6 bases and J lost 6; bases outside the gene matches: 10. Germline V lookup: CDR1 MDHEN, CDR2 SYDVKM. This CDR3 has 15 amino acids. CDR3 DNA: TGTGCCAGCAGGGTCCTTTTGGGGACAGGGGATGGCTACACCTTC. Translated: CASRVLLGTGDGYTF.

This clone was seen once. V usage is TRBV11-3 and J usage is TRBJ2-5, with 9 bases identical to TRBD1. With the DNA end fitting TRBJ2-7 better, the J assignment may be wrong. Germline CDR1 SGHNT, CDR2 YENEEA. The CDR3 is made up of 15 amino acids. The CDR3 DNA follows: TGTGCCAGCAGCCCAGCCGGGACAGGGCTGTACGAGCAGTACTTC. Its translation is CASSPAGTGLYEQYF.

This rearrangement joins TRBV5-1 to TRBJ2-3; D unresolved. The V gene's germline CDR1 is SGHRS and CDR2 YFSETQ. Trimming removed 4 bases at V and 2 bases at J, with 8 bases between. The CDR3 extends over 13 amino acids. The CDR3 DNA reads as TGCGCCAGCAGCCTAGACATCACAGATACGCAGTATTTT. Protein product: CASSLDITDTQYF. The full variable domain, rest sourced from reference TRBV5-1 and TRBJ2-3, is KAGVTQTPRYLIKTRGQQVTLSCSPISGHRSVSWYQQTPGQGLQFLFEYFSETQRNKGNFPGRFSGRQFSNSRSEMNVSTLELGDSALYLCASSLDITDTQYFGPGTRLTVL.

This clone was recorded only once. The V gene is TRBV6-4, the J gene TRBJ2-1; TRBD1 aligns across 7 bases. This CDR3 spans 15 amino acids. Germline CDR1 MRHNA, CDR2 SNTAGT. With V trimmed by 6 bases and J by 4 bases, 9 bases remained unmatched. This chain's CDR3 is CASSPYPGQYNEQFF. Written as DNA, the CDR3 is TGTGCCAGCAGCCCTTATCCGGGACAGTACAATGAGCAGTTCTTC.

The chain uses TRBV7-9 and TRBJ2-3; possible D gene TRBD1, 6 bases. Trimming took off 5 bases at V and 4 bases at J, with 19 bases between the two ends. Germline CDR1 and CDR2: SEHNR and FQNEAQ (reference sequence). The CDR3 sequence is 16 residues long. CDR3 loop: CASSQSRQEGADTQYF. The CDR3 DNA is TGTGCCAGCAGCCAATCCCGACAGGAAGGGGCAGATACGCAGTATTTT. Drawing the rest from reference TRBV7-9 and TRBJ2-3, the complete variable domain is DTGVSQNPRHKITKRGQNVTFRCDPISEHNRLYWYRQTLGQGPEFLTYFQNEAQLEKSRLLSDRFSAERPKGSFSTLEIQRTEQGDSAMYLCASSQSRQEGADTQYFGPGTRLTVL.

The J gene is TRBJ2-5, the V gene TRBV19; tentative D call: TRBD2 (6 bases). Trimming removed 3 bases from V and 4 bases from J, with 15 bases in between. CDR3 size: 15 residues. Looked up from germline, CDR1 is LNHDA and CDR2 is SQIVND (reference sequence). The CDR3 reads CASSILGDGRETQYF. The CDR3 region has the DNA TGTGCCAGTAGTATTCTTGGGGACGGGAGAGAGACCCAGTACTTC.

The chain recombines TRBV5-1 with TRBJ1-1, with unresolved D. Germline CDR1 SGHRS, CDR2 YFSETQ. The ends were cut back, 1 base at V and 5 bases at J, with 9 bases in the middle. This CDR3 comprises 13 residues. The CDR3 region has the DNA TGCGCCAGCAGCTTGTTGACGGAGACTGAAGCTTTCTTT. As protein: CASSLLTETEAFF. The entire variable domain, with the rest obtained from reference TRBV5-1 and TRBJ1-1, is as follows: KAGVTQTPRYLIKTRGQQVTLSCSPISGHRSVSWYQQTPGQGLQFLFEYFSETQRNKGNFPGRFSGRQFSNSRSEMNVSTLELGDSALYLCASSLLTETEAFFGQGTRLTVV.

The V and J genes are TRBV19 and TRBJ2-1; no reliable D call. The CDR3 sequence is 14 residues long. V lost 3 bases and J 9 bases, leaving 15 bases between the germline ends. In germline, CDR1 is LNHDA, CDR2 SQIVND (reference sequence). The CDR3 nucleotides read TGTGCCAGTAGTATTGAGACTTCGCTCACTGAGCAGTTCTTC. Its protein product is CASSIETSLTEQFF. The full variable domain, with the rest looked up from reference TRBV19 and TRBJ2-1, is DGGITQSPKYLFRKEGQNVTLSCEQNLNHDAMYWYRQDPGQGLRLIYYSQIVNDFQKGDIAEGYSVSREKKESFPLTVTSAQKNPTAFYLCASSIETSLTEQFFGPGTRLTVL.

V gene TRBV7-9 combines with J gene TRBJ1-2; TRBD1 matches 11 bases. Germline V gene data show CDR1 as SEHNR and CDR2 as FQNEAQ (reference sequence). The CDR3 contains 14 residues. With 4 bases clipped from V and 7 bases from J, the junction kept 5 bases outside the gene matches. CDR3 sequence (DNA): TGTGCCAGCAGCTCCGGACAGGGGGCCGGTGGCTACACCTTC. Translating it yields CASSSGQGAGGYTF.

The chain couples TRBV11-3 to TRBJ2-2; TRBD1 matches 11 bases. Trimming cost V 5 bases and J 5 bases; bases outside gene matches: 4. The CDR3 totals 15 residues. The germline V gene encodes CDR1 SGHNT and CDR2 YENEEA. The CDR3: CASSPGTGGTGELFF. The CDR3 DNA is TGTGCCAGCAGCCCCGGGACAGGGGGGACCGGGGAGCTGTTTTTT.

The rearrangement uses TRBV5-4 and TRBJ1-2; no clear D gene. The CDR3 contains 15 residues. V was pared by 0 bases and J by 1 base, with 10 bases between. CDR1 is SGHNT, CDR2 YYREEE, per germline (reference sequence). The CDR3 loop is CASSLDVTGNYGYTF. The CDR3 nucleotides are TGTGCCAGCAGCTTGGATGTAACGGGTAACTATGGCTACACCTTC.

V usage is TRBV18 and J usage is TRBJ2-1, with a possible D match to TRBD2 (6 bases). V was clipped by 3 bases and J by 2 bases, with 11 bases between them. Germline assignment: CDR1 KGHSH and CDR2 LQKENI. This CDR3 region has 15 residues. The CDR3 DNA sequence: TGTGCCAGCTCACCCCTCGGGACTCCCTACAATGAGCAGTTCTTC. It specifies CASSPLGTPYNEQFF.

J is TRBJ2-5 and V is TRBV7-2; D not certain. Trimming left V 1 base short and J 4 bases short, with 10 bases between. The CDR3 spans 14 residues. CDR1 SGHTA and CDR2 FQGNSA come from the germline V gene. The DNA of the CDR3 is TGTGCCAGCAGCTTAGGCTGGGCCCGAGAGACCCAGTACTTC. Protein: CASSLGWARETQYF.

The chain recombines TRBV9 with TRBJ1-6, with TRBD1 as a possible D gene (6 bases). The V gene's germline CDR1 is SGDLS and CDR2 YYNGEE. Trimming took off 1 base at V and 7 bases at J, with 12 bases between the two ends. This CDR3 has 15 amino acids. In nucleotides, the CDR3 is TGTGCCAGCAGCGTATCGGGACACACCAATTCACCCCTCCACTTT. It is translated as CASSVSGHTNSPLHF.

CDR3: CASSYDRVRGYTF. The DNA of the CDR3 is TGTGCCAGCAGCTACGACAGGGTTAGGGGCTACACCTTC. The chain carries TRBV7-2 and TRBJ1-2, with TRBD1 identical over 7 bases. The junction had 7 bases not matched to a gene; V was cut back by 4 bases and J by 8 bases. From germline, CDR1 is SGHTA and CDR2 FQGNSA. The CDR3 spans 13 residues.

J is TRBJ2-4 and V is TRBV28; 7 bases match TRBD2. J was trimmed by 1 base and V by 2 bases; bases with no gene match: 11. Germline lookup yields CDR1 MDHEN and CDR2 SYDVKM. CDR3 size: 18 residues. CDR3 region: CASSLGGAGVSAKNIQYF. The CDR3 coding sequence is TGTGCCAGCAGTTTAGGCGGGGCGGGGGTGAGTGCCAAAAACATTCAGTACTTC.

This chain joins TRBV5-1 and TRBJ2-5; a weak D match, TRBD2 (6 bases). This CDR3 is 16 amino acids long. Germline CDR1 is SGHRS and CDR2 is YFSETQ. With 0 bases removed from V and 6 bases from J, the gap between germline ends came to 18 bases. The CDR3 reads CASSLDTPPGGKTQYF. As DNA, the CDR3 is TGCGCCAGCAGCTTGGATACGCCTCCTGGGGGGAAGACCCAGTACTTC.

The chain uses TRBV28 and TRBJ1-2, with D tentatively TRBD1 (5 bases). Trimming stripped 2 bases from V and 1 base from J, with 14 bases between. Per the germline V gene, CDR1 is MDHEN and CDR2 is SYDVKM. The CDR3 loop spans 16 amino acids. The CDR3 loop reads CASSLVHRNFNYGYTF. DNA of the CDR3: TGTGCCAGCAGTTTAGTTCACAGGAATTTTAACTATGGCTACACCTTC.

The chain combines TRBV5-1 with TRBJ2-3, with TRBD2 identical over 12 bases. Germline V gives CDR1 SGHRS, CDR2 YFSETQ. V lost 4 bases to trimming and J lost 6 bases; unmatched junction nucleotides: 9. The length of the CDR3 is 16 residues. The CDR3 protein is CASSLTSGRTGDTQYF. The CDR3 nucleotides are TGCGCCAGCAGCCTAACTAGCGGGAGGACAGGGGATACGCAGTATTTT.

The J gene is TRBJ2-1, the V gene TRBV5-4; D call uncertain. The V end was cut by 2 bases, the J end by 0 bases, with 12 bases between. The CDR3 is made up of 16 amino acids. CDR1 and CDR2 (germline): SGHNT, YYREEE (reference sequence). Here the CDR3 DNA reads TGTGCCAGCAGCTTTGGGTCCCTTCGCTCCTACAATGAGCAGTTCTTC. The encoded protein is CASSFGSLRSYNEQFF.

The chain recombines TRBV5-8 with TRBJ1-1, with D unclear. CDR3 length: 12 residues. Trimming removed 4 bases at V and 5 bases at J, with 9 bases between. The germline gives CDR1 SGHTS, CDR2 YDEGEE. The CDR3 loop reads CASSRRSTEAFF. The CDR3 nucleotides read TGTGCCAGCAGCCGCAGAAGTACTGAAGCTTTCTTT.

The chain is built from TRBV19 and TRBJ1-5; no definite D call. Germline CDR1 is LNHDA and CDR2 is SQIVND (reference sequence). There are 13 residues in the CDR3. V was clipped by 10 bases and J by 2 bases, with 12 bases between them. The chain's CDR3 is CATDPGGNQPQHF. In DNA, the CDR3 is TGTGCCACCGACCCCGGGGGCAATCAGCCCCAGCATTTT.

V gene TRBV5-4 combines with J gene TRBJ2-7, with TRBD2 matching 9 bases. The germline V gene encodes CDR1 SGHNT and CDR2 YYREEE (reference sequence). The CDR3 covers 13 residues. The V and J ends lost 3 bases and 2 bases, in that order; junction bases with no gene match: 0. The CDR3 loop is CASSSSGTYEQYF. CDR3 sequence (DNA): TGTGCCAGCAGCTCTAGCGGGACCTACGAGCAGTACTTC.